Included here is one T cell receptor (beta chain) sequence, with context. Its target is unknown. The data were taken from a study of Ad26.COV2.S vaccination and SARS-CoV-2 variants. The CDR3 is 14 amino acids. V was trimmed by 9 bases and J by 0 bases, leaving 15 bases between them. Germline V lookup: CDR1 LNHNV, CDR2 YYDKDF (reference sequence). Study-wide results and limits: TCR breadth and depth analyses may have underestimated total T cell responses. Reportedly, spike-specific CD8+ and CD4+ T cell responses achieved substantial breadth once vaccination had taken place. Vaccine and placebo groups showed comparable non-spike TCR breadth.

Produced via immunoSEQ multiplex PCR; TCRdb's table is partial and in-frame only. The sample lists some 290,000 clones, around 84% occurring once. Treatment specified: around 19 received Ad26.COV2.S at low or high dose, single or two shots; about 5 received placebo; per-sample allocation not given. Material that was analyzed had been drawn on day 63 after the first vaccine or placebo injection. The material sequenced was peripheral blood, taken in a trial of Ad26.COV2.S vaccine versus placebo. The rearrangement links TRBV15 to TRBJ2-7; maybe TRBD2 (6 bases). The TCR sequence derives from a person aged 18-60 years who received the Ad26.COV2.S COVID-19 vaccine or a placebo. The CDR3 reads CATKRAGSSYEQYF. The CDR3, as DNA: TGTGCCACTAAGCGGGCGGGGAGCTCCTACGAGCAGTACTTC.